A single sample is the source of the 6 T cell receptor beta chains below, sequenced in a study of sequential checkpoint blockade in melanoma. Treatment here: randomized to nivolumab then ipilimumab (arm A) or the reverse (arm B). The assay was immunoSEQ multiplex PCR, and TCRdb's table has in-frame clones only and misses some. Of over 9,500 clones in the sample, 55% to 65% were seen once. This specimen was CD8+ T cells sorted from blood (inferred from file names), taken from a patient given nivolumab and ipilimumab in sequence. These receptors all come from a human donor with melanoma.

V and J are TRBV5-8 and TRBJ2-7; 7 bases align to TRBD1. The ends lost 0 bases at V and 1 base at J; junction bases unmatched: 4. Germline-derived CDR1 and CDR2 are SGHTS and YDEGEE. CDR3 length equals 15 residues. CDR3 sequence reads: CASSLEGQASYEQYF. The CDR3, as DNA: TGTGCCAGCAGCTTGGAAGGACAGGCATCCTACGAGCAGTACTTC.

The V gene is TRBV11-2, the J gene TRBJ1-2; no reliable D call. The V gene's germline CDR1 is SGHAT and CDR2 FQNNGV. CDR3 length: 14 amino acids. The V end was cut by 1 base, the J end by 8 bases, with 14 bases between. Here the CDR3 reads CASSLASGMRGYTF. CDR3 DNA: TGTGCCAGCAGCTTAGCGTCGGGTATGAGAGGCTACACCTTC.

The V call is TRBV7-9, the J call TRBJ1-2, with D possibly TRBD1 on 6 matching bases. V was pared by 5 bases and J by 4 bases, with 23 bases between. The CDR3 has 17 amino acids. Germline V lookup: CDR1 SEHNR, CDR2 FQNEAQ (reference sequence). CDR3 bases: TGTGCCAGCAGCGTAGGAGGACAGAGGGCCCTTCGCTATGGCTACACCTTC. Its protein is CASSVGGQRALRYGYTF.

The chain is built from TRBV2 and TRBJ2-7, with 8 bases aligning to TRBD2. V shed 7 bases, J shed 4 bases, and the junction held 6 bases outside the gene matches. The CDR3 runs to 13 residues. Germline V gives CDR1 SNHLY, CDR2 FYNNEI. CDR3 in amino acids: CASTPGGEYEQYF. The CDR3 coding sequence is TGTGCCAGCACCCCGGGGGGGGAGTACGAGCAGTACTTC.

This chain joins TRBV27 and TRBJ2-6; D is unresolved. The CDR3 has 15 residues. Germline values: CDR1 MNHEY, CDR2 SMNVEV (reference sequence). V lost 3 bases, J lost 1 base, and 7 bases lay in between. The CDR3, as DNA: TGTGCCAGCAGTTTTCGGTCGTCTGGGGCCAACGTCCTGACTTTC. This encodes CASSFRSSGANVLTF. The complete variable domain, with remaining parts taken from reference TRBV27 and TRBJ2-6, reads EAQVTQNPRYLITVTGKKLTVTCSQNMNHEYMSWYRQDPGLGLRQIYYSMNVEVTDKGDVPEGYKVSRKEKRNFPLILESPSPNQTSLYFCASSFRSSGANVLTFGAGSRLTVL.

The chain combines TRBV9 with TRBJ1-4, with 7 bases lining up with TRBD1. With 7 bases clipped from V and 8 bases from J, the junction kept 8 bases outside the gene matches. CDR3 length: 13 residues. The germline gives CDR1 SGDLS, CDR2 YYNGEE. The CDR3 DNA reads TGTGCCAGCGCAACCGGGACAGACGAAAAACTGTTTTTT. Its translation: CASATGTDEKLFF.